This T cell receptor (beta chain) was sequenced for a study of T cells in narcolepsy. Sequenced by immunoSEQ multiplex PCR; TCRdb stores in-frame clones only, minus some. Seen here are approximately 25,000 clones, approximately 89% observed once, and the top ten hold around 1.1%. Details on this clone: The target antigen is unknown.

Study results and limitations: HCRT-specific and TRIB2-specific autoreactive clonotypes appeared among same-patient CSF and blood CD4+ clonotypes.

This CDR3 contains 15 residues. Germline V lookup: CDR1 PRHDT, CDR2 FYEKMQ (reference sequence). V was cut by 5 bases and J by 0 bases, with 8 bases left in between. The rearrangement uses TRBV13 and TRBJ2-6, with a tentative D call TRBD1 (5 bases). Source material: CD45RA- memory CD4+ T cells from PBMCs. The TCR comes from a human donor with narcolepsy. The CDR3 region has the DNA TGTGCCAGCAGCCCAGGGCGCTCTGGGGCCAACGTCCTGACTTTC. It yields the protein CASSPGRSGANVLTF.